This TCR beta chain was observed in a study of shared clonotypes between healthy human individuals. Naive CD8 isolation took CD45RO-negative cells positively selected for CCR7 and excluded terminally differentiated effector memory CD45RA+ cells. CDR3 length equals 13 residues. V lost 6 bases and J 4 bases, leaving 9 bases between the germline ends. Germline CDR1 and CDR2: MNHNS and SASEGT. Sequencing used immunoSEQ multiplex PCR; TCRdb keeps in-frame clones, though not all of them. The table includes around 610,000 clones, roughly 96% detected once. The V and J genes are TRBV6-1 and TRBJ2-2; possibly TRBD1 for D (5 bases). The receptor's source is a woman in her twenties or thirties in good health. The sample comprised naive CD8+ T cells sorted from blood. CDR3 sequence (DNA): TGTGCCAGCAGGGGGCAGAGCACCGGGGAGCTGTTTTTT. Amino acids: CASRGQSTGELFF.